This T cell receptor beta chain was documented in a study of blood T cell repertoires in COVID-19. Self-reported history from a screening survey and questionnaire set each donor's cohort. Sequenced by immunoSEQ multiplex PCR; TCRdb stores in-frame clones only, minus some. Among about 220,000 clones listed, 88% were seen once. The sample was PBMCs or T cells enriched from blood (not recorded which). This receptor was identified in a woman aged 25 to 39 who had recovered from COVID-19.

The CDR3 DNA follows: TGTGCCAGCAGCCGTACCCGGGTCCACACCGGGGAGCTGTTTTTT. It yields the protein CASSRTRVHTGELFF. V is TRBV5-6 and J is TRBJ2-2; no definite D call. CDR1 and CDR2 (germline): SGHDT, YYEEEE. This CDR3 contains 15 residues. Trimming took 4 bases from V and 3 from J, leaving 13 bases between them.